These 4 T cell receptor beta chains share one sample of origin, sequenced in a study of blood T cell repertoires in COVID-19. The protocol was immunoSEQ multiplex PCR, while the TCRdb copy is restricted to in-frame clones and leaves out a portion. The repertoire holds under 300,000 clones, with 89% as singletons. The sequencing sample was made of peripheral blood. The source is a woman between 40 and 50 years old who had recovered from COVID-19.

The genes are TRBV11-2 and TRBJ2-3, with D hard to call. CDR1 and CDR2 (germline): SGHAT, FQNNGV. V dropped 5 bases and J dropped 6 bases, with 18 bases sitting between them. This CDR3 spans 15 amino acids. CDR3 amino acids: CASSVARPPWDTQYF. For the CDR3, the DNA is TGTGCCAGCAGCGTCGCTAGACCCCCTTGGGATACGCAGTATTTT.

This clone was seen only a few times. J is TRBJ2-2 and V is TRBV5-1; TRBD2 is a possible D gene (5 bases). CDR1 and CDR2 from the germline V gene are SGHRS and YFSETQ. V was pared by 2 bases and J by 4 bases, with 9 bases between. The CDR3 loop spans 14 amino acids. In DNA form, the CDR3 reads TGCGCCAGCAGCTTAGGAGGCGCCACCGGGGAGCTGTTTTTT. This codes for CASSLGGATGELFF.

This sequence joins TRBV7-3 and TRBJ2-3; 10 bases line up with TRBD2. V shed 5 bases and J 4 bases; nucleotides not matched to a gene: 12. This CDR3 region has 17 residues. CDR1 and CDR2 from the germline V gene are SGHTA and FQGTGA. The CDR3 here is CASSRKGLAGVADTQYF. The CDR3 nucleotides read TGTGCCAGCAGCCGAAAGGGGCTAGCGGGGGTGGCAGATACGCAGTATTTT.

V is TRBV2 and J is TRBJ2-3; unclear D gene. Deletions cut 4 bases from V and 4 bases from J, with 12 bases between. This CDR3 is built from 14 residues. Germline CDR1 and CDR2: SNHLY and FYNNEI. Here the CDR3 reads CASSATWSADTQYF. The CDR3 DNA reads TGTGCCAGCAGTGCTACCTGGAGTGCAGATACGCAGTATTTT. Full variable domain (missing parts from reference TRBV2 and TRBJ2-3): EPEVTQTPSHQVTQMGQEVILRCVPISNHLYFYWYRQILGQKVEFLVSFYNNEISEKSEIFDDQFSVERPDGSNFTLKIRSTKLEDSAMYFCASSATWSADTQYFGPGTRLTVL.